The 13 T cell receptor beta chains below all came from one sample that was sequenced in a study of blood T cells in healthy people across ages. The authors ran a second PCR of about 7 to 12 cycles using a sample-barcoded 5' primer and a J-beta primer mix. TCRdb re-analysed the 5' RACE reads in MiXCR, keeping a single row per CDR3 protein. The sample gives hundreds of thousands of distinct CDR3 sequences, around 48% of which show up once; about an eighth is in the top ten. The sample was blood. The receptors here all came from a young man in good health.

The V and J genes are TRBV6-5 and TRBJ1-1; TRBD1 matches 8 bases. The CDR3 has 14 amino acids. V shed 6 bases, J shed 0 bases, and the junction held 3 bases outside the gene matches. CDR1 is MNHEY, CDR2 SVGAGI, per germline. CDR3 DNA: TGTGCCAGCAGCTGGGACAGGATGAACACTGAAGCTTTCTTT. Translating gives CASSWDRMNTEAFF.

The rearrangement joins TRBV14 to TRBJ1-3, with no clear D. Germline CDR1 and CDR2: SGHDN and FVKESK. Trimming cost V 0 bases and J 0 bases, with 6 bases left between them. The CDR3 runs to 15 residues. CDR3 sequence: CASSQDWASGNTIYF. Written as DNA, the CDR3 is TGTGCCAGCAGCCAAGACTGGGCCTCTGGAAACACCATATATTTT.

The chain employs TRBV15 and TRBJ1-2, with D uncertain. The CDR3 extends over 15 amino acids. V was pared by 0 bases and J by 4 bases, with 12 bases between. Germline V lookup: CDR1 LNHNV, CDR2 YYDKDF (reference sequence). The CDR3 nucleotides read TGTGCCACCAGCAGAGATACCTCCTCCGGCTATGGCTACACCTTC. Encoded protein: CATSRDTSSGYGYTF.

The rearrangement uses TRBV27 and TRBJ2-1, with 8 bases matching TRBD1. With the DNA end fitting TRBJ2-7 better, the J assignment may be wrong. The length of the CDR3 is 16 residues. Germline V CDR1 and CDR2: MNHEY, SMNVEV (reference sequence). This CDR3 is CASSSDRASSYNEQYF. The DNA of the CDR3 is TGTGCCAGCAGTTCGGACAGGGCGAGCTCCTACAATGAGCAGTACTTC.

In its sample, this clonotype was seen a few times. This chain uses TRBV4-1 with TRBJ2-7; 11 bases line up with TRBD1. V dropped 0 bases and J dropped 8; count of bases not matched to a gene: 3. The CDR3 runs to 14 residues. Looked up from germline, CDR1 is MGHRA and CDR2 is YSYEKL. Here the CDR3 DNA reads TGCGCCAGCAGCCAAGAGGGACAGGGGGGCCAGCAGTACTTC. Amino acid sequence: CASSQEGQGGQQYF.

Concerning this clonotype: The germline gene is not matched at one end of the junction; a read error may be the cause. This chain joins TRBV7-2 and TRBJ2-5; 7 bases map to TRBD1. The germline V gene encodes CDR1 SGHTA and CDR2 FQGNSA. This CDR3 has 14 residues. CDR3 in DNA: TGTGCCAGCAGCTCTAACAGGGGCTCAGAGACCCAGTGCTTC. This translates into CASSSNRGSETQCF.

V and J are TRBV3-1 and TRBJ2-3; no reliable D call. Germline CDR1 is LGHDT and CDR2 is YNNKEL (reference sequence). This CDR3 has 15 residues. The V and J ends lost 4 bases and 0 bases respectively, with 11 bases between them. The CDR3 sequence: CASSPVRGSTDTQYF. CDR3 sequence (DNA): TGTGCCAGCAGCCCAGTTCGCGGAAGCACAGATACGCAGTATTTT.

V and J are TRBV20-1 and TRBJ2-1; D is tentatively TRBD1 or TRBD2 (5 bases each). The CDR3 runs to 15 residues. The V and J ends lost 6 bases and 0 bases respectively, with 15 bases between them. Per the germline V gene, CDR1 is DFQATT and CDR2 is SNEGSKA (reference sequence). Here the CDR3 reads CSAEGRKSSYNEQFF. The CDR3, as DNA: TGCAGTGCCGAGGGGCGGAAATCCTCCTACAATGAGCAGTTCTTC.

In the case of this clonotype: This may arise from a read error, as a much more abundant clone is one base away. The chain has TRBV4-2 and TRBJ2-1; 7 nucleotides align to TRBD2. The J call may be incorrect, as the DNA end agrees better with TRBJ2-7. Looked up from germline, CDR1 is LGHNA and CDR2 is YNFKEQ. This CDR3 region has 15 residues. The CDR3 DNA is TGTGCCAGCAGCCAAGCACTAGCGAATTACAATGAGCAGTACTTC. Its translation: CASSQALANYNEQYF.

This clonotype was detected a few times. The gene calls are TRBV3-1 and TRBJ2-1; TRBD2 aligns across 7 bases. The CDR3 covers 15 residues. Germline loops: CDR1 LGHDT, CDR2 YNNKEL (reference sequence). V was clipped by 6 bases and J by 5 bases; unmatched bases: 10. The CDR3 sequence: CASSPPRGRNNEQFF. Here the CDR3 DNA reads TGTGCCAGCAGTCCTCCGCGGGGGAGAAACAATGAGCAGTTCTTC.

The gene calls are TRBV12-3 or TRBV12-4 and TRBJ2-7, with a weak D call TRBD2 (7 bases). This CDR3 is built from 13 residues. Trimming removed 6 bases from V and 6 bases from J, with 15 bases in between. The CDR3 spells CASSVARGREQYF. CDR3 nucleotide sequence: TGTGCCAGCAGCGTCGCGCGGGGGCGCGAGCAGTACTTC.

The chain uses TRBV5-4 and TRBJ2-7; D possibly corresponds to TRBD1 (6 bases). From germline, CDR1 is SGHNT and CDR2 YYREEE (reference sequence). The CDR3 length is 12 residues. The ends were cut back, 0 bases at V and 9 bases at J, with 10 bases in the middle. The CDR3 loop is CASSLDRVGQYF. CDR3 nucleotide sequence: TGTGCCAGCAGCTTGGACAGGGTGGGGCAGTACTTC. Full variable domain (missing parts from reference TRBV5-4 and TRBJ2-7): ETGVTQSPTHLIKTRGQQVTLRCSSQSGHNTVSWYQQALGQGPQFIFQYYREEENGRGNFPPRFSGLQFPNYSSELNVNALELDDSALYLCASSLDRVGQYFGPGTRLTVT.

There are many counts of this clonotype. Mismatch with germline at one junction end may stem from a read error. This sequence joins TRBV27 and TRBJ2-3; D is perhaps TRBD1 or TRBD2 (5 bases each). This CDR3 is 14 amino acids long. Germline CDR1 reads MNHEY; CDR2 reads SMNVEV (reference sequence). The CDR3 loop is CASSLGTGTDTQYF. The CDR3 region has the DNA TGCGCCAGCAGTCTAGGGACGGGCACAGATACGCAGTATTTT.